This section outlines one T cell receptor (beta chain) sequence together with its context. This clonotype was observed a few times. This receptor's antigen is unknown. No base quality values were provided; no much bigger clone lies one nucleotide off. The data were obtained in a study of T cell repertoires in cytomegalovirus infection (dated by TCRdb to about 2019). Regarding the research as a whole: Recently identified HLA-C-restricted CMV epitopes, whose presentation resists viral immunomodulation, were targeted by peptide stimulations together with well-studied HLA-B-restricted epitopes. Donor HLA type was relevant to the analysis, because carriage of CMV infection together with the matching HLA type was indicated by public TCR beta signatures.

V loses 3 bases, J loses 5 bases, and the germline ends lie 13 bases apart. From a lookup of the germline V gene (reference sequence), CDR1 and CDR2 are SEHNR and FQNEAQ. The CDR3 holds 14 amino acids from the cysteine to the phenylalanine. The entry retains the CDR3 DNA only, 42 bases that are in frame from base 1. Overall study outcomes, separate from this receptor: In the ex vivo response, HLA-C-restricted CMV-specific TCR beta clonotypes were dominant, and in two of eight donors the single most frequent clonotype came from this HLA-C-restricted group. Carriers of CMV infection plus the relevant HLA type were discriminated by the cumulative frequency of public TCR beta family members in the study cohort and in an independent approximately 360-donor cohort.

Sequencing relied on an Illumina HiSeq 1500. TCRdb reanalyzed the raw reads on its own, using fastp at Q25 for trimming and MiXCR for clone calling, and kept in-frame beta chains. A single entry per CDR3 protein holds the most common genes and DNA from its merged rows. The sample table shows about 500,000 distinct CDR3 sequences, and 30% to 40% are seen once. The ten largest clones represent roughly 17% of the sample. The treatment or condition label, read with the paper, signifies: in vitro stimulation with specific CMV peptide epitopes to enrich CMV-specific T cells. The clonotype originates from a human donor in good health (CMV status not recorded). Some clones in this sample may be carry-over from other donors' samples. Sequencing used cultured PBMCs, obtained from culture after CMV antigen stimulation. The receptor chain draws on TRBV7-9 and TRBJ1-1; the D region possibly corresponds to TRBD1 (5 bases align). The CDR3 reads CASSFPGSKTEAFF. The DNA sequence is TGTGCCAGCAGCTTTCCAGGGTCGAAGACTGAAGCTTTCTTT.